This record concerns one T cell receptor beta chain sequence. A much larger clone lies one base from this, so it may be a read error. These data are taken from a study of molecular identifiers for immune sequencing clone quantification. TCRdb analysed the PCR reads with MiXCR anew, one entry per CDR3 protein. The sample holds about 640,000 distinct CDR3 sequences, 15% to 20% seen once. CDR1 is DFQATT and CDR2 is SNEGSKA in the germline V gene (reference sequence). V trimming: 4 bases; J trimming: 2 bases; junction bases outside the gene matches: 17. CDR3 length equals 17 residues. The sequenced sample consisted of naive CD8+ T cells from blood, with Jurkat cell RNA spiked in. Subset described: FACS-sorted CD8+CD4-CCR7+CD45RA+ naive T cells. The rearrangement joins TRBV20-1 to TRBJ2-7, with TRBD1 matching over 7 bases. The source is a human donor in good health. Some libraries in this study had Jurkat cell RNA spiked in. CDR3 DNA sequence: TGCAGTGCTAATGACAGGGACAGAATGATTAATGCCTACGAGCAGTACTTC. Translating it yields CSANDRDRMINAYEQYF.